Reported below is one TCR beta chain. Clones were sequenced by immunoSEQ multiplex PCR, and TCRdb holds only the in-frame ones, with some missing. The data hold hundreds of thousands of clones, with approximately 83% observed a single time. The data belong to a study of blood T cell repertoires in COVID-19. This CDR3 region has 14 residues. After removal of 5 bases from V and 5 bases from J, the junction contained 6 bases not matched to a gene. Germline CDR1 reads SEHNR; CDR2 reads FQNEAQ (reference sequence). The chain uses TRBV7-9 and TRBJ2-7, with 10 positions matching TRBD1. The receptor comes from a woman aged 80 or over with acute or convalescent COVID-19. Sequencing was performed on peripheral blood. In DNA form, the CDR3 reads TGTGCCAGCAGCGTCGGGACAGGGGAAAACGAGCAGTACTTC. As protein: CASSVGTGENEQYF.